The clone carrying this T cell receptor beta chain has only one observation. The CDR3 contains 15 residues. Germline CDR1 and CDR2: SGHRS and YFSETQ. V lost 4 bases and J lost 8; bases outside the gene matches: 11. This record comes from a study of cytomegalovirus exposure and HLA in healthy donors. Clones were sequenced by immunoSEQ multiplex PCR, and TCRdb holds only the in-frame ones, with some missing. The profile shows 50,000 to 65,000 clones, 85% to 95% of them singletons. The TCR comes from a woman under 30 in good health and CMV-seropositive. Input material: PBMCs. The chain combines TRBV5-1 with TRBJ2-1, with 8 bases lining up with TRBD2. The CDR3 loop is CASSLGSGSFYEQFF. CDR3 coding DNA: TGCGCCAGCAGCCTCGGGAGCGGGAGTTTCTATGAGCAGTTCTTC.